This T cell receptor (beta chain) derives from a study of regulatory T cells in long-lasting Graves disease. General study points: Persistent Graves' patients had lower TCR diversity than newly diagnosed ones.

This clonotype was found a few times. Its cognate antigen is unknown. The ends were cut back, 4 bases at V and 7 bases at J, with 24 bases in the middle. The germline V gene encodes CDR1 SGDLS and CDR2 YYNGEE. The CDR3 covers 17 residues. For TCR beta, libraries came from iRepertoire HTBI primers and Arm-PCR of CDR3 regions. A single record per CDR3 protein comes from TCRdb applying MiXCR to the multiplex PCR reads. The table has some 330,000 distinct CDR3 sequences, approximately 10% seen once. Time point noted: newly diagnosed GD, antithyroid drugs for less than 3 months. PBMCs were the source of the RNA used for TCR sequencing. These data also formed part of another study, on T cells in Graves' hyperthyroidism and ophthalmopathy.

The genes are TRBV9 and TRBJ2-1, with D uncertain. Material: peripheral blood mononuclear cells (PBMCs), obtained at new diagnosis, from a patient treated with antithyroid drugs. This sequence originates from a woman under 30 with Graves disease. The CDR3 DNA is TGTGCCAGCAGCAGATCACGCCTCGACTTATGGGGTAATGAGCAGTTCTTC. Amino acids: CASSRSRLDLWGNEQFF.